This TCR beta chain was captured by sequencing in a study of blood T cell repertoires in COVID-19. Measured with immunoSEQ multiplex PCR; TCRdb has only the in-frame clones, and not every one. The sample contains 100,000 or so clones, approximately 87% of which appear only once. The V end was cut by 4 bases, the J end by 4 bases, with 11 bases between. Germline V gives CDR1 MNHEY, CDR2 SMNVEV (reference sequence). This CDR3 has 13 amino acids. This TCR was sampled from a human donor in a cohort sampled during active COVID-19. This rearrangement joins TRBV27 to TRBJ2-7; no clear D gene. The material sequenced was peripheral blood. The CDR3 reads CASSSHSKYEQYF. The CDR3 DNA reads TGTGCCAGCAGTTCTCACAGCAAGTACGAGCAGTACTTC.